This is a list of T cell receptor beta chains from one sample in a study of blood T cell repertoires in COVID-19. Here immunoSEQ multiplex PCR was the method, and the copy in TCRdb shows in-frame clones only, minus some. The sample consists of 75,000 to 85,000 clones, 80% to 90% of them appearing once. Specimen: peripheral blood. These receptors came from a human donor in a cohort sampled during active COVID-19. CDR3s include the opening cysteine and the closing phenylalanine or tryptophan. D genes are given only for firm matches. Clone size is shown for a subset of rows, as once, few, many or a class of expanded clone.

D	J	size	V	DNA	CDR3
NA	TRBJ2-7	NA	TRBV7-2	TGTGCCAGCACCTCGGTGGGGCTCTACGAGCAGTACTTC	CASTSVGLYEQYF
TRBD2	TRBJ2-7	few	TRBV11-2	TGTGCCAGCAGCTTAACAGCGGGAGAAGGTTACGAGCAGTACTTC	CASSLTAGEGYEQYF
NA	TRBJ2-1	NA	TRBV10-3	TGTGCCATCAGTGACTCCAAGGGGGGGGATGAGCAGTTCTTC	CAISDSKGGDEQFF
NA	TRBJ1-2	once	TRBV6-4	TGTGCCAGCAGTCCCGGGACTAACTATGGCTACACCTTC	CASSPGTNYGYTF
NA	TRBJ1-2	NA	TRBV30	TGTGCCTGGACGGCAGGACTAAACTATGGCTACACCTTC	CAWTAGLNYGYTF
TRBD2	TRBJ2-6	NA	TRBV5-1	TGCGCCAGCAGCCCCGGGAGGCGCTCTGGGGCCAACGTCCTGACTTTC	CASSPGRRSGANVLTF
TRBD2	TRBJ2-3	NA	TRBV4-1	TGCGCCAGCAGCCAAGTCGGGGGGGCATATACAGATACGCAGTATTTT	CASSQVGGAYTDTQYF
NA	TRBJ1-2	NA	TRBV4-3	TGCGCCAGCAGCCAAGATTTGAGGGTGAGAACCTATGGCTACACCTTC	CASSQDLRVRTYGYTF
NA	TRBJ2-1	NA	TRBV5-4	TGTGCCAGCAGCTTGTTGAGGGGGGGCAATGAGCAGTTCTTC	CASSLLRGGNEQFF
NA	TRBJ2-7	few	TRBV11-3	TGTGCCAGCAGCTTAGAATCTGGGTCAGGTTTTTTAAACTACGAGCAGTACTTC	CASSLESGSGFLNYEQYF
NA	TRBJ2-3	few	TRBV9	TGTGCCAGCAGCTTTGAAAGAGCAGATACGCAGTATTTT	CASSFERADTQYF
TRBD1	TRBJ1-6	NA	TRBV3-1/TRBV3-2	TGTGCCAGCAGCCAGCGACAGGGTAATTCACCCCTCCACTTT	CASSQRQGNSPLHF
TRBD2	TRBJ2-7	NA	TRBV7-9	TGTGCCAGCAGCCCGACGGGAGGGCCCTACGAGCAGTACTTC	CASSPTGGPYEQYF
NA	TRBJ1-5	NA	TRBV10-3	TGTGCCATCAGTGAGTCGGTTCGGGGTAACAATCAGCCCCAGCATTTT	CAISESVRGNNQPQHF
NA	TRBJ2-1	NA	TRBV7-9	TGTGCCAGCAGCTTGGTAGCGTCGAGCTCCTACAATGAGCAGTTCTTC	CASSLVASSSYNEQFF
NA	TRBJ2-1	NA	TRBV6-6	TGTGCCAGCAGGCCGTCGGGAGTCTTCTACAATGAGCAGTTCTTC	CASRPSGVFYNEQFF
TRBD1	TRBJ2-7	NA	TRBV28	TGTGCCAGCAGTTTTTACTCGGGACAGGGGCAAGAACAGTACTTC	CASSFYSGQGQEQYF
TRBD1	TRBJ1-1	NA	TRBV5-6	TGTGCCAGCAGCGAAAGGACAGGGACGGAAGCTTTCTTT	CASSERTGTEAFF
NA	TRBJ1-4	NA	TRBV9	TGTGCCAGCAGCGTCACCGGGACACCCGATGAAAAACTGTTTTTT	CASSVTGTPDEKLFF
NA	TRBJ2-5	NA	TRBV18	TGTGCCAGCTCACCGTATCTAGAGACCCAGTACTTC	CASSPYLETQYF
NA	TRBJ1-5	once	TRBV6-6	TGTGCCAGCAGTTATTCGGAGAGCAATCAGCCCCAGCATTTT	CASSYSESNQPQHF
TRBD2	TRBJ2-1	NA	TRBV11-1	TGTGCCAGCAGCAAACGGACTAGCGGGGGCTACAATGAGCAGTTCTTC	CASSKRTSGGYNEQFF
TRBD1	TRBJ1-1	NA	TRBV6-1	TGTGCCAGCAGTGAATCAGGGGGCCGGTACACTGAAGCTTTCTTT	CASSESGGRYTEAFF
NA	TRBJ1-4	NA	TRBV29-1	TGCAGCGTTGAGGCTTCGACAGTGACATCTAATGAAAAACTGTTTTTT	CSVEASTVTSNEKLFF
NA	TRBJ1-1	few	TRBV11-2	TGTGCCAGCAGCTCTTGGCCGGGGAAGGCTGAAGCTTTCTTT	CASSSWPGKAEAFF
TRBD2	TRBJ2-2	NA	TRBV7-8	TGTGCCAGCAGCCTCTTTATGCGGGAGGGCACCGGGGAGCTGTTTTTT	CASSLFMREGTGELFF
TRBD1	TRBJ2-7	NA	TRBV7-9	TGTGCCAGCAGCTTAAGGGGGCTGAGCTACGAGCAGTACTTC	CASSLRGLSYEQYF
NA	TRBJ1-2	once	TRBV20-1	TGCAGTGCTAGTTTGGGGCATTTTGGCTACACCTTC	CSASLGHFGYTF
TRBD1	TRBJ1-2	NA	TRBV5-1	TGCGCCAGCAGCTTTACCGGGACAGGGAATGGCTACACCTTC	CASSFTGTGNGYTF
TRBD1	TRBJ2-7	once	TRBV10-3	TGTGCCATCCGGGGGGGACAGGGGGAGGTCTACGAGCAGTACTTC	CAIRGGQGEVYEQYF
NA	TRBJ2-7	NA	TRBV7-8	TGTGCCAGCAGCTGGGACTCGACCTACGAGCAGTACTTC	CASSWDSTYEQYF
NA	TRBJ2-7	NA	TRBV28	TGTGCCAGCAGTGGAAGACTAGGCAAAAGATGGGAGCAGTACTTC	CASSGRLGKRWEQYF
TRBD1	TRBJ2-2	NA	TRBV2	TGTGCCAGCAGTCAGGACAGGCTCACCGGGGAGCTGTTTTTT	CASSQDRLTGELFF
TRBD1	TRBJ2-4	NA	TRBV3-1/TRBV3-2	TGTGCCAGCAGCCGAGCCGGGACAGAAAAAAACATTCAGTACTTC	CASSRAGTEKNIQYF
NA	TRBJ2-3	NA	TRBV2	TGTGCCAGCATGGACTCCGGGACACGACCTCAGTATTTT	CASMDSGTRPQYF
TRBD1	TRBJ2-7	NA	TRBV6-6	TGTGCCAGCACTACAATCCCCGGGACAGAGGACTACGAGCAGTACTTC	CASTTIPGTEDYEQYF
NA	TRBJ2-5	NA	TRBV7-9	TGTGCCAGCAGCTCGGGGGACCTTTTGGAGACCCAGTACTTC	CASSSGDLLETQYF
NA	TRBJ2-2	NA	TRBV2	TGTGCCAGCAGTGGTGGGGGCGAGGAGCTGTTTTTT	CASSGGGEELFF
TRBD2	TRBJ2-7	NA	TRBV24-1	TGTGCCACGAGAAGCGGGGCCTCCTACGAGCAGTACTTC	CATRSGASYEQYF
TRBD2	TRBJ2-3	NA	TRBV18	TGTGCCAGCTCACCCCCTGGACTAGCGGGAGCCCTAGATACGCAGTATTTT	CASSPPGLAGALDTQYF
TRBD1	TRBJ1-2	once	TRBV7-8	TGTGCCAGCAGCTTCGGGACAGGGTCGGATGGCTACACCTTC	CASSFGTGSDGYTF
NA	TRBJ2-6	NA	TRBV18	TGTGCCAGCTCACCCCTCGGAGATAGCTCTGGGGCCAACGTCCTGACTTTC	CASSPLGDSSGANVLTF
TRBD1	TRBJ1-5	NA	TRBV28	TGTGCCAGCAGATCATGGACAGGACATCAGCCCCAGCATTTT	CASRSWTGHQPQHF
NA	TRBJ2-1	NA	TRBV7-9	TGTGCCAGCAGCTTAGACAGGGACAATGAGCAGTTCTTC	CASSLDRDNEQFF
TRBD1	TRBJ2-7	NA	TRBV27	TGTGCCAGCAGTCTCGGGACAGCTCCCTACGAGCAGTACTTC	CASSLGTAPYEQYF
NA	TRBJ1-2	NA	TRBV29-1	TGCAGCGTCGAGGACTACAGGATAAACTATGGCTACACCTTC	CSVEDYRINYGYTF
TRBD1	TRBJ1-2	few	TRBV7-9	TGTGCCAGCAGCGCCGCCCCGGGACAGGCCTATGGCTACACCTTC	CASSAAPGQAYGYTF
TRBD1	TRBJ2-7	NA	TRBV7-2	TGTGCCAGCAGCTGGCATCAGGGGGCAGGGGAGCAGTACTTC	CASSWHQGAGEQYF
NA	TRBJ1-1	NA	TRBV29-1	TGCAGCGTTCTTAACACTGAAGCTTTCTTT	CSVLNTEAFF
TRBD1	TRBJ1-1	NA	TRBV4-2	TGTGCCAGCAGCCTTTTAAGACAGGGAAAAGACACTGAAGCTTTCTTT	CASSLLRQGKDTEAFF
TRBD1	TRBJ1-6	NA	TRBV7-2	TGTGCCAGCAGCTTACAATCAGGGGGTCGGACACCCCTCCACTTT	CASSLQSGGRTPLHF
TRBD2	TRBJ2-3	NA	TRBV6-5	TGTGCCAGCAGGGCGGGAGGAGAAACAGATACGCAGTATTTT	CASRAGGETDTQYF
NA	TRBJ1-1	NA	TRBV28	TGTGCCAGCAGTTTTATTGACAGGAACACTGAAGCTTTCTTT	CASSFIDRNTEAFF
NA	TRBJ1-1	NA	TRBV3-1/TRBV3-2	TGTGCCAGCACCCAGGGACAAGTGAACACTGAAGCTTTCTTT	CASTQGQVNTEAFF